This is a list of T cell receptor beta chains from one sample in a study of CD8 T cells in ankylosing spondylitis. TCRdb re-derived calls from the 5' RACE reads in MiXCR, one entry per CDR3 protein. Of 750,000 to 850,000 distinct CDR3 sequences detected, over 9.5% appear once; the ten largest clones hold more than 0.5%. Sequenced input: blood, either unsorted or a sorted T cell fraction (not recorded which). Every receptor here comes from a male donor with ankylosing spondylitis. CDR3s include the opening cysteine and the closing phenylalanine or tryptophan. The D gene is left open where the match is weak. Clone size is given for some rows only: seen once, a few or many times, or a class if the clone is expanded.

d_call clone_size j_call v_call cdr3_aa cdr3_nt
TRBD2 few TRBJ2-1 TRBV11-3 CASSPRGALYNEQFF TGTGCCAGCAGCCCGCGGGGGGCATTGTACAATGAGCAGTTCTTC
. few TRBJ2-3 TRBV20-1 CSARLTGTDTQYF TGCAGTGCTAGGCTCACGGGGACAGATACGCAGTATTTT
. . TRBJ2-1 TRBV5-1 CASSWGEGLRNEQFF TGCGCCAGCAGCTGGGGGGAAGGCTTACGGAATGAGCAGTTCTTC
. . TRBJ2-7 TRBV25-1 CASSEVILGEQYF TGTGCCAGCAGTGAAGTCATCCTCGGAGAGCAGTACTTC
TRBD1 . TRBJ1-4 TRBV5-1 CASSLRGQGFEKLFF TGCGCCAGCAGCTTGCGAGGACAGGGATTCGAAAAACTGTTTTTT
. few TRBJ2-7 TRBV5-1 CASSRGDRSYEQYF TGCGCCAGCAGCAGGGGGGACCGATCCTACGAGCAGTACTTC
. once TRBJ2-2 TRBV24-1 CATSGRGWAGEPFF TGTGCCACCAGTGGAAGGGGTTGGGCCGGGGAGCCGTTTTTT
TRBD2 many TRBJ2-1 TRBV20-1 CSAEGVAGNSYNEQFF TGCAGTGCTGAAGGAGTAGCGGGAAACTCCTACAATGAGCAGTTCTTC
. few TRBJ2-7 TRBV5-1 CASSLGMSGEQYF TGCGCCAGCAGCTTGGGAATGTCCGGCGAGCAGTACTTC
. few TRBJ1-1 TRBV10-3 CAISEKGRGTEAFF TGTGCCATCAGTGAAAAGGGGAGGGGCACTGAAGCTTTCTTT
. . TRBJ2-2 TRBV6-5 CASSSLTGRAMTGELFF TGTGCCAGCAGTTCCCTAACAGGGCGCGCCATGACCGGGGAGCTGTTTTTT
. . TRBJ2-3 TRBV20-1 CSAKRGMDTQYF TGCAGTGCAAAGAGGGGGATGGATACGCAGTATTTT
. once TRBJ2-7 TRBV5-6 CAINPGLAYEQYF TGTGCCATCAATCCGGGGCTAGCCTACGAGCAGTACTTC
. few TRBJ1-1 TRBV29-1 CSVAGTNTEAFF TGCAGCGTTGCGGGGACTAACACTGAAGCTTTCTTT
. few TRBJ2-2 TRBV10-3 CAIRRIAGELFF TGTGCCATCAGGAGGATAGCCGGGGAGCTGTTTTTT
TRBD1 few TRBJ1-1 TRBV20-1 CSARDPGQGVREAFF TGCAGTGCTAGAGACCCGGGACAGGGGGTGAGGGAGGCTTTCTTT
TRBD1 few TRBJ1-2 TRBV5-1 CASSRSTGEVGYTF TGCGCCAGCAGCCGATCTACAGGGGAAGTTGGCTACACCTTC
TRBD1 many TRBJ2-3 TRBV20-1 CGTGLKDTQYF TGCGGGACAGGGTTGAAAGATACGCAGTATTTT
TRBD2 few TRBJ2-7 TRBV6-5 CASGGRESYEQYF TGTGCCAGTGGTGGGCGGGAGTCTTACGAGCAGTACTTC
TRBD2 . TRBJ2-1 TRBV5-4 CASSFGTSGPNEQFF TGTGCCAGCAGCTTCGGGACTAGCGGTCCCAATGAGCAGTTCTTC
TRBD1 few TRBJ2-7 TRBV12-3/TRBV12-4 CASSFPGQHYEQYF TGTGCCAGCAGTTTTCCGGGACAGCACTACGAGCAGTACTTC
. few TRBJ1-6 TRBV20-1 CSADDRINSPLHF TGCAGTGCTGATGACAGAATTAATTCACCCCTCCACTTT
TRBD2 many TRBJ2-1 TRBV11-2 CASSLVAGAFGEQFF TGTGCCAGCAGCTTAGTAGCGGGAGCATTCGGTGAGCAGTTCTTC
TRBD2 . TRBJ2-2 TRBV6-4 CASKREQNTGELFF TGTGCCAGCAAGCGGGAGCAAAACACCGGGGAGCTGTTTTTT
. . TRBJ1-2 TRBV5-1 CASSLLPGEANYGYTF TGCGCCAGCAGCTTGCTCCCAGGGGAAGCTAACTATGGCTACACCTTC
. . TRBJ2-1 TRBV5-1 CASRLEFWDEQFF TGCGCCAGCAGGTTGGAATTTTGGGATGAGCAGTTCTTC
. once TRBJ1-4 TRBV20-1 CSAHSSPEKLFF TGCAGTGCCCATTCTTCCCCTGAAAAACTGTTTTTT
TRBD2 many TRBJ2-7 TRBV7-2 CASSYGLAGENSYEQYF TGTGCCAGCAGCTATGGACTAGCGGGAGAGAACTCCTACGAGCAGTACTTC
. . TRBJ2-3 TRBV20-1 CSARDLRPRTDTQYF TGCAGTGCTAGAGATCTCAGACCGCGCACAGATACGCAGTATTTT
TRBD2 many TRBJ2-1 TRBV4-3 CASSQDPGGLAGAAEQFF TGCGCCAGCAGCCAAGATCCCGGCGGGCTAGCGGGAGCAGCTGAGCAGTTCTTC
TRBD1 few TRBJ1-2 TRBV25-1 CASAQTGQYGYTF TGTGCCAGCGCCCAGACAGGGCAATATGGCTACACCTTC
TRBD1 few TRBJ1-1 TRBV7-9 CASSLLQTGEAFF TGTGCCAGCAGCTTACTTCAGACAGGGGAAGCTTTCTTT
. few TRBJ2-3 TRBV27 CASSFGQPTDTQYF TGTGCCAGCAGTTTCGGACAGCCCACAGATACGCAGTATTTT
. many TRBJ1-5 TRBV12-3/TRBV12-4 CASSLAAGVSQPQHF TGTGCCAGCAGTTTAGCGGCAGGGGTCAGTCAGCCCCAGCATTTT
. . TRBJ1-5 TRBV9 CASSPDIRSNGQPQHF TGTGCCAGCAGCCCAGATATTCGGTCCAACGGCCAGCCCCAGCATTTT
TRBD1 few TRBJ1-2 TRBV7-2 CASSPSRGPFYGYTF TGTGCCAGCAGTCCCTCAAGGGGGCCCTTTTATGGCTACACCTTC
. . TRBJ1-3 TRBV27 CASSFSNSGNTIYF TGTGCCAGCAGTTTCTCGAACTCTGGAAACACCATATATTTT
TRBD2 . TRBJ2-3 TRBV15 CATSTNSGRAKDTQYF TGTGCCACCAGCACGAACAGCGGGAGGGCCAAAGATACGCAGTATTTT
. . TRBJ2-2 TRBV15 CATSREPIGNTGELFF TGTGCCACCAGCAGAGAACCGATAGGAAACACCGGGGAGCTGTTTTTT
. . TRBJ2-3 TRBV5-1 CASSLGSDSTDTQYF TGCGCCAGCAGCTTAGGGTCCGACAGCACAGATACGCAGTATTTT
. many TRBJ2-7 TRBV12-3/TRBV12-4 CASSRGSGSYEQYF TGTGCCAGCTCGAGGGGGAGCGGCTCCTACGAGCAGTACTTC
. . TRBJ2-3 TRBV11-2 CASSLSRGTQYF TGTGCCAGCAGCTTAAGTAGGGGTACGCAGTATTTT
. few TRBJ1-4 TRBV15 CATSRVPRDEKLFF TGTGCCACCAGCAGAGTTCCCAGGGATGAAAAACTGTTTTTT
TRBD1 many TRBJ1-2 TRBV24-1 CATSDLGQGDGYTF TGTGCCACCAGTGATCTAGGACAGGGAGATGGCTACACCTTC
. . TRBJ2-2 TRBV5-6 CASGPGPLSGELFF TGTGCCAGCGGCCCCGGGCCACTCAGCGGGGAGCTGTTTTTT
. . TRBJ1-2 TRBV10-3 CAISGLRAGYGYTF TGTGCCATCAGTGGGCTCCGCGCTGGGTATGGCTACACCTTC
. . TRBJ2-5 TRBV30 CAWSDQTQYF TGTGCCTGGAGTGACCAGACCCAGTACTTC
. . TRBJ1-1 TRBV5-6 CASSKGQNTEAFF TGTGCCAGCAGCAAAGGACAGAACACTGAAGCTTTCTTT
TRBD1 many TRBJ2-1 TRBV10-3 CAVQGQGADGSYNEQFF TGTGCCGTCCAGGGACAGGGGGCTGACGGGTCCTACAATGAGCAGTTCTTC
. few TRBJ2-7 TRBV5-1 CASSFLRDSSYEQYF TGCGCCAGCAGCTTCCTACGGGACTCGTCCTACGAGCAGTACTTC